This T cell receptor (beta chain) was retrieved from a study of beta chain features in type 1 diabetes. V was cut by 9 bases and J by 3 bases, with 19 bases left in between. CDR1 MGHDK and CDR2 SYGVNS come from the germline V gene. The CDR3 spans 15 residues. The authors sorted CD4+ naive, central memory, regulatory and stem cell-like memory cells via CD45RO/CCR7/CD25/CD127/CD95/CD27. Of the isolated RNA, all was reverse transcribed, and so the sequenced material was expressed TCRB transcripts. Profiling relied on immunoSEQ multiplex PCR, and the TCRdb table lists in-frame clones only, not all of them. The sample contains roughly 610,000 clones, about a sixth of which appear only once.

The sequence came from a young man in good health. The sample comprised naive CD4+ T cells from blood. The chain links TRBV25-1 to TRBJ2-3; possibly TRBD2 for D (5 bases). CDR3 sequence (DNA): TGTGCCAGTCAGAACCGGGGATTCGGTACAGATACGCAGTATTTT. This gives the protein CASQNRGFGTDTQYF. Combining the CDR3 with reference TRBV25-1 and TRBJ2-3 gives the whole variable domain EADIYQTPRYLVIGTGKKITLECSQTMGHDKMYWYQQDPGMELHLIHYSYGVNSTEKGDLSSESTVSRIRTEHFPLTLESARPSHTSQYLCASQNRGFGTDTQYFGPGTRLTVL.